These T cell receptor beta chains were read from a single sample in a study of blood T cell repertoires in COVID-19. The repertoire was sequenced with immunoSEQ multiplex PCR; TCRdb's copy has only in-frame clones and lacks some. The sample holds fewer than 400,000 clones; nearly 90% are singletons and the top ten take 1.5% to 2%. The sample taken for sequencing was peripheral blood. These receptors were obtained from a woman in her thirties with COVID-19, enrolled during active disease. Each CDR3 is given with its conserved first and last residue. Fields, in order: CDR3 length, J gene, clone size, D gene, V gene, CDR3 DNA, CDR3 protein. A D gene is named only where the DNA matches it firmly. The size field is filled for only some rows; it gives once, few, many or a size class.

>14|TRBJ2-1|NA|NA|TRBV7-9
TGTGCCAGCAGCTTAGGGGAACGGGGCAATGAGCAGTTCTTC
CASSLGERGNEQFF
>17|TRBJ1-5|few|TRBD1|TRBV7-2
TGTGCCAGCAGCGTTGGGACAGGGGCCCTCGGCAATCAGCCCCAGCATTTT
CASSVGTGALGNQPQHF
>16|TRBJ2-2|many|NA|TRBV6-1
TGTGCCAGCAGTGAGGACCCGGGACAGAACACCGGGGAGCTGTTTTTT
CASSEDPGQNTGELFF
>18|TRBJ1-6|once|NA|TRBV12-2
TGTGCAAGTCGCTTGACAGGGGCTTTAGATACGGGAAATTCACCCCTCCACTTT
CASRLTGALDTGNSPLHF
>14|TRBJ2-7|few|NA|TRBV4-2
TGTGCCAGCACGGACGGGGAGACCTCATACGAGCAGTACTTC
CASTDGETSYEQYF
>16|TRBJ2-3|NA|TRBD2|TRBV24-1
TGTGCCACCAGTGACCCCAGCGGGGGGGTCACAGATACGCAGTATTTT
CATSDPSGGVTDTQYF
>15|TRBJ1-4|NA|NA|TRBV5-5
TGTGCCAGCAGCCCCTTGGCGGGATATAATGAAAAACTGTTTTTT
CASSPLAGYNEKLFF
>16|TRBJ2-3|few|NA|TRBV5-4
TGTGCCAGCAGCTTAGGCGGGGGCGAATTTACAGATACGCAGTATTTT
CASSLGGGEFTDTQYF
>15|TRBJ1-5|many|NA|TRBV9
TGTGCCAGCAGCGTAGAAGGAGGGATCGGGCAGCCCCAGCATTTT
CASSVEGGIGQPQHF
>12|TRBJ2-7|NA|NA|TRBV13
TGTGCCAGCAGCTTAAAAGGGGCGCAACAGTACTTC
CASSLKGAQQYF
>11|TRBJ1-1|NA|NA|TRBV3-1/TRBV3-2
TGTGCCAGCAGCCACTCAGGGGAGGCTTTCTTT
CASSHSGEAFF
>13|TRBJ2-3|NA|NA|TRBV18
TGTGCCAGCTCACGGAGTAGCACAGATACGCAGTATTTT
CASSRSSTDTQYF
>14|TRBJ1-4|NA|TRBD1|TRBV5-1
TGCGCCAGCAGCGGGTCAGGGGGGAAGGAAAAACTGTTTTTT
CASSGSGGKEKLFF
>17|TRBJ2-4|NA|TRBD2|TRBV4-1
TGCGCCAGCAGCCAAGGTCATGGTAGCGGGGGCCAAAACATTCAGTACTTC
CASSQGHGSGGQNIQYF
>14|TRBJ1-2|once|TRBD1|TRBV9
TGTGCCAGCAGCGTAGGGAGAGGGGGCTTTGGCTACACCTTC
CASSVGRGGFGYTF
>14|TRBJ2-7|once|TRBD2|TRBV6-5
TGTGCCAGCAGGGGGGGACTATCAAGGGACGAGCAGTACTTC
CASRGGLSRDEQYF
>17|TRBJ1-2|once|TRBD1|TRBV4-1
TGCGCCAGCAGCCCAGTTCCCGGGACAGGGGCCAACCATGGCTACACCTTC
CASSPVPGTGANHGYTF
>15|TRBJ1-5|NA|NA|TRBV4-2
TGTGCCAGCAGACAGTACAGGAATAGCAATCAGCCCCAGCATTTT
CASRQYRNSNQPQHF
>14|TRBJ1-1|few|NA|TRBV6-5
TGTGCCAGCAGTTACGGGCACCCTAACACTGAAGCTTTCTTT
CASSYGHPNTEAFF
>16|TRBJ1-1|NA|NA|TRBV24-1
TGTGCCACCAGTGATCAGAGGACACCCATGAACACTGAAGCTTTCTTT
CATSDQRTPMNTEAFF
>12|TRBJ1-2|NA|NA|TRBV28
TGTGCCAGCAGTTTCAGGCCGCGTGGCTACACCTTC
CASSFRPRGYTF
>15|TRBJ1-6|NA|NA|TRBV9
TGTGCCAGCAGCGTAAGCCAGGGGAATAATTCACCCCTCCACTTT
CASSVSQGNNSPLHF
>14|TRBJ1-1|NA|NA|TRBV5-4
TGTGCCAGCAGCTCGGGATCCAGTAATCAGGAAGCTTTCTTT
CASSSGSSNQEAFF
>14|TRBJ1-5|once|NA|TRBV27
TGTGCCAGCAGCCCTGGACTGAACAATCAGCCCCAGCATTTT
CASSPGLNNQPQHF
>19|TRBJ1-5|NA|TRBD1|TRBV23-1
TGCGCCAGCAGTCAATCAACGGGAGCCGGGACAGGGAAGAATCAGCCCCAGCATTTT
CASSQSTGAGTGKNQPQHF
>13|TRBJ1-2|once|TRBD1|TRBV2
TGTGCCAGCATGGGACAGGGGGTCGCTGGCTACACCTTC
CASMGQGVAGYTF
>15|TRBJ2-3|NA|TRBD2|TRBV19
TGTGCCAGTCTAGAGCGGGGGGTTAGCACAGATACGCAGTATTTT
CASLERGVSTDTQYF
>14|TRBJ2-5|NA|TRBD2|TRBV9
TGTGCCAGCAGCGTGGGAGCGGGGAGCGAGACCCAGTACTTC
CASSVGAGSETQYF
>14|TRBJ1-2|NA|TRBD1|TRBV6-5
TGTGCCAGCAGTTACGTCCGGGACAGCTATGGCTACACCTTC
CASSYVRDSYGYTF
>18|TRBJ2-3|NA|TRBD2|TRBV27
TGTGCCAGCAGTCACTACACGACTAGCGGGGGTTTCGGAGATACGCAGTATTTT
CASSHYTTSGGFGDTQYF
>12|TRBJ1-5|NA|NA|TRBV29-1
TGCAGCGTTGGGGGGGGCAATCAGCCCCAGCATTTT
CSVGGGNQPQHF
>13|TRBJ2-1|NA|TRBD1|TRBV2
TGTGCCAGCGGGACAGGTACGGGGAATGAGCAGTTCTTC
CASGTGTGNEQFF
>13|TRBJ1-1|NA|TRBD1|TRBV19
TGTGCCAGTAGTGGACAGGAGAATACTGAAGCTTTCTTT
CASSGQENTEAFF
>13|TRBJ1-2|NA|TRBD1|TRBV6-6
TGTGCCAGCAGCACAGGGGGTGACTATGGCTACACCTTC
CASSTGGDYGYTF
>16|TRBJ1-2|NA|TRBD1|TRBV5-1
TGCGCCAGCAGCTTGGACGGGGACAGCGCTAACTATGGCTACACCTTC
CASSLDGDSANYGYTF
>17|TRBJ2-1|NA|NA|TRBV20-1
TGCAGTGCTAGTGGGGAGGGGGGACCAGAAACCTACAATGAGCAGTTCTTC
CSASGEGGPETYNEQFF
>14|TRBJ1-1|NA|TRBD1|TRBV18
TGTGCCAGCTCGAATATACAGGGGGCCACTGAAGCTTTCTTT
CASSNIQGATEAFF
>15|TRBJ1-4|NA|NA|TRBV10-2
TGCGCCAGCAGTGAGTCGGTAGGGGCTAATGAAAAACTGTTTTTT
CASSESVGANEKLFF
>18|TRBJ2-4|many|TRBD2|TRBV18
TGTGCCAGCTCACCAGGACTAGCGGGGGACGGGACCAAAAACATTCAGTACTTC
CASSPGLAGDGTKNIQYF
>18|TRBJ1-6|few|TRBD1|TRBV2
TGTGCCAGCAGTGAGCGTCGGACAGGGGGCTCCTATAATTCACCCCTCCACTTT
CASSERRTGGSYNSPLHF
>16|TRBJ1-3|NA|NA|TRBV28
TGTGCCAGCGGAAGCTGGGGAGACCCCTTCGGAAACACCATATATTTT
CASGSWGDPFGNTIYF
>15|TRBJ1-4|NA|NA|TRBV6-5
TGTGCCAGCAGTTCGCGGACACCCCAGGACGAAAAACTGTTTTTT
CASSSRTPQDEKLFF
>16|TRBJ2-3|NA|NA|TRBV28
TGTGCCAGCAGTCCGCGGGCCACAAGCGCTCCAGATACGCAGTATTTT
CASSPRATSAPDTQYF
>15|TRBJ2-2|few|TRBD2|TRBV9
TGTGCCAGCAGCGTAGGGGGACTAGCGACCGGGGAGCTGTTTTTT
CASSVGGLATGELFF
>15|TRBJ2-1|NA|TRBD2|TRBV4-2
TGTGCCAGCAGCCAAGGGGGCGGGGGGGCCGAGGAGCAGTTCTTC
CASSQGGGGAEEQFF
>18|TRBJ1-5|NA|TRBD1|TRBV5-6
TGTGCCAGCAGCTTGGGGGGGACAGCACGATATAGCAATCAGCCCCAGCATTTT
CASSLGGTARYSNQPQHF
>16|TRBJ1-6|NA|TRBD1|TRBV4-2
TGTGCCAGCAGCCAAGATCGCGGCAGGGGGAATTCACCCCTCCACTTT
CASSQDRGRGNSPLHF
>14|TRBJ1-1|NA|NA|TRBV7-9
TGTGCCAGCAGCTTAGGGACTGATAACACTGAAGCTTTCTTT
CASSLGTDNTEAFF
>13|TRBJ2-1|once|TRBD1|TRBV7-7
TGTGCTAGCAGCCTGACAGGGCAGAGTGAGCAGTTCTTC
CASSLTGQSEQFF
>13|TRBJ2-5|NA|NA|TRBV5-5
TGTGCCAGCAGCTTGGACAGGGCAGAGACCCAGTACTTC
CASSLDRAETQYF
>15|TRBJ2-2|once|TRBD2|TRBV7-7
TGTGCTAGCAGCTTAGGGAGGGAGAACACCGGGGAGCTGTTTTTT
CASSLGRENTGELFF
>12|TRBJ1-2|once|NA|TRBV28
TGTGCCAGCAGGTCCTCCCGGGACATCCACGCCTTC
CASRSSRDIHAF